One and the same sample provided the 15 T cell receptor beta chains below, sequenced in a study of quantifying T cell responses using KT2 cells. Study overall: TCR alpha and beta constant-region primers primed reverse transcription of RNA.

Each cDNA got a UMI-containing oligo ligated at its 3' end. An equimolar mix of RC1.1 and RC1.2 primed the beta chain across TRBC1 and TRBC2. One entry per CDR3 protein, called by TCRdb with MiXCR from the UMI-ligation and nested PCR reads. The sample lists approximately 54,000 distinct CDR3 sequences, roughly 12% occurring once. Sequenced sample: PBMCs spiked with cells of the T cell clone KT2. The receptors stem from a human donor.

The chain links TRBV5-1 to TRBJ2-1, with 8 positions matching TRBD2. Germline trimming cut 7 bases from V and 8 bases from J; bases unmatched to any gene: 11. Germline CDR1 is SGHRS and CDR2 is YFSETQ. This CDR3 is built from 14 residues. CDR3 nucleotide sequence: TGCGCCAGCGGACCGGGGGGGGCCTTCGATGAGCAGTTCTTC. It encodes CASGPGGAFDEQFF.

This clonotype is categorized as medium-sized. The chain has TRBV9 and TRBJ2-3; TRBD2 matches 7 bases. Germline CDR1 reads SGDLS; CDR2 reads YYNGEE. Germline trimming cut 0 bases from V and 8 bases from J; bases unmatched to any gene: 12. CDR3 length: 16 amino acids. CDR3 bases: TGTGCCAGCAGCGTAGAGAGTAGACTAGCTGCTACTACGCAGTATTTT. It codes for CASSVESRLAATTQYF.

CDR3 loop: CASSLGAGFQETQYF. Written as DNA, the CDR3 is TGTGCCAGCAGCTTGGGGGCAGGGTTCCAAGAGACCCAGTACTTC. The chain employs TRBV5-8 and TRBJ2-5; D is possibly TRBD1 (5 bases). Germline V CDR1 and CDR2: SGHTS, YDEGEE. The CDR3 is 15 amino acids. Trimming left V 0 bases short and J 1 base short, with 10 bases between. Based on the CDR3 plus reference TRBV5-8 and TRBJ2-5, the full variable domain is EAGVTQSPTHLIKTRGQQATLRCSPISGHTSVYWYQQALGLGLQFLLWYDEGEERNRGNFPPRFSGRQFPNYSSELNVNALELEDSALYLCASSLGAGFQETQYFGPGTRLLVL.

This sequence joins TRBV27 and TRBJ1-5; 8 nucleotides agree with TRBD1. Unmatched junction bases numbered 10, after V lost 8 bases and J lost 4 bases. Germline lookup yields CDR1 MNHEY and CDR2 SMNVEV (reference sequence). This CDR3 contains 15 residues. The CDR3 spells CASRGGTGGNQPQHF. DNA for the CDR3: TGTGCCAGCCGCGGGGGGACAGGAGGAAATCAGCCCCAGCATTTT.

This chain links TRBV5-6 with TRBJ1-2; D may be TRBD1 (5 bases). V was pared by 1 base and J by 2 bases, with 12 bases between. The CDR3 contains 15 residues. CDR1 is SGHDT, CDR2 YYEEEE, per germline. The CDR3 sequence is CASSLIGVRNYGYTF. CDR3 bases: TGTGCCAGCAGCTTGATAGGGGTGCGGAACTATGGCTACACCTTC.

This clonotype was seen only a few times. V and J are TRBV29-1 and TRBJ2-7, with a tentative D call TRBD1 (5 bases). The germline V gene encodes CDR1 SQVTM and CDR2 ANQGSEA. V was trimmed by 4 bases and J by 5 bases, leaving 9 bases between them. The CDR3 is 11 residues long. CDR3 region: CSVGWGDEQYF. CDR3 in DNA: TGCAGCGTTGGTTGGGGCGACGAGCAGTACTTC.

This clonotype was detected a few times. In DNA form, the CDR3 reads TGTGCCAGCAGCCATGGGACAGGGGGCACTGAAGCTTTCTTT. It translates to CASSHGTGGTEAFF. The chain is built from TRBV14 and TRBJ1-1; TRBD1 matches at 11 bases. This CDR3 is 14 amino acids long. Losses at the gene ends were 3 bases for V and 4 bases for J; bases not matched to a gene: 1. Germline CDR1 SGHDN, CDR2 FVKESK.

V usage is TRBV7-2 and J usage is TRBJ2-1; possible D gene TRBD1, 5 bases. Deletions cut 5 bases from V and 7 bases from J, with 21 bases between. The CDR3 extends over 16 amino acids. In germline, CDR1 is SGHTA, CDR2 FQGNSA. The CDR3 sequence is CASSTLGSSKGNEQFF. The CDR3 DNA reads TGTGCCAGCAGCACCCTCGGCTCCTCAAAGGGGAATGAGCAGTTCTTC. The variable domain in full, completed from reference TRBV7-2 and TRBJ2-1, reads GAGVSQSPSNKVTEKGKDVELRCDPISGHTALYWYRQSLGQGLEFLIYFQGNSAPDKSGLPSDRFSAERTGGSVSTLTIQRTQQEDSAVYLCASSTLGSSKGNEQFFGPGTRLTVL.

The chain uses TRBV12-3 or TRBV12-4 and TRBJ2-5, with 8 positions matching TRBD2. With V trimmed by 1 base and J by 0 bases, 7 bases remained unmatched. This CDR3 spans 17 amino acids. This CDR3 reads CASSLVLGGGYQETQYF. Here the CDR3 DNA reads TGTGCCAGCAGTTTAGTCCTAGGCGGGGGGTACCAAGAGACCCAGTACTTC.

The CDR3 sequence: CASNGGIQSKAFF. The DNA of the CDR3 is TGTGCCAGCAATGGGGGCATTCAATCTAAAGCTTTCTTT. This chain connects TRBV4-2 to TRBJ1-1, with a possible D match to TRBD1 (6 bases). The CDR3 has 13 residues. The germline gives CDR1 LGHNA, CDR2 YNFKEQ. The V end was cut by 7 bases, the J end by 9 bases, with 18 bases between.

The sample holds a few counts of this clonotype. The V call is TRBV20-1, the J call TRBJ2-7; the match to TRBD2 covers 9 bases. The ends lost 0 bases at V and 2 bases at J; junction bases unmatched: 8. This CDR3 is 16 amino acids long. The germline V gene has CDR1 DFQATT and CDR2 SNEGSKA (reference sequence). Here the CDR3 reads CSARDRWTSVTYEQYF. As DNA, the CDR3 is TGCAGTGCTAGAGATCGATGGACTAGCGTAACCTACGAGCAGTACTTC.

This clonotype was seen repeatedly, ten times or more. The J gene is TRBJ2-7, the V gene TRBV3-1, with 7 bases aligning to TRBD2. V trimming: 1 base; J trimming: 6 bases; junction bases outside the gene matches: 3. Looked up from germline, CDR1 is LGHDT and CDR2 is YNNKEL (reference sequence). The CDR3 is 13 amino acids. The chain's CDR3 is CASSQAGGPEQYF. CDR3 DNA: TGTGCCAGCAGCCAAGCGGGGGGACCCGAGCAGTACTTC.

This chain joins TRBV21-1 and TRBJ2-5; the table's D call, TRBD2, was not checked against the DNA. TRBV21-1 is listed as a pseudogene. CDR3 length equals 16 residues. CDR3: CASSTPGLAVQETQYF. The CDR3 DNA reads TGTGCCAGCAGCACGCCCGGACTAGCGGTTCAAGAGACCCAGTACTTC.

The V gene is TRBV3-1, the J gene TRBJ1-1; D uncertain. There are 14 residues in the CDR3. The germline V gene has CDR1 LGHDT and CDR2 YNNKEL (reference sequence). The ends were cut back, 1 base at V and 5 bases at J, with 11 bases in the middle. This CDR3 reads CASSQVGVRTEAFF. The CDR3 DNA follows: TGTGCCAGCAGCCAAGTCGGGGTAAGGACTGAAGCTTTCTTT. The full variable domain, in which reference TRBV3-1 and TRBJ1-1 provide the parts outside the CDR3, is DTAVSQTPKYLVTQMGNDKSIKCEQNLGHDTMYWYKQDSKKFLKIMFSYNNKELIINETVPNRFSPKSPDKAHLNLHINSLELGDSAVYFCASSQVGVRTEAFFGQGTRLTVV.

This clonotype was found many times. The chain employs TRBV12-3 or TRBV12-4 and TRBJ1-6; 8 bases are shared with TRBD1. V lost 5 bases and J lost 8; bases outside the gene matches: 8. The length of the CDR3 is 15 residues. CDR3 region: CASSITGGIHSPLHF. The CDR3 DNA reads TGTGCCAGCAGTATAACAGGGGGTATACATTCACCCCTCCACTTT.